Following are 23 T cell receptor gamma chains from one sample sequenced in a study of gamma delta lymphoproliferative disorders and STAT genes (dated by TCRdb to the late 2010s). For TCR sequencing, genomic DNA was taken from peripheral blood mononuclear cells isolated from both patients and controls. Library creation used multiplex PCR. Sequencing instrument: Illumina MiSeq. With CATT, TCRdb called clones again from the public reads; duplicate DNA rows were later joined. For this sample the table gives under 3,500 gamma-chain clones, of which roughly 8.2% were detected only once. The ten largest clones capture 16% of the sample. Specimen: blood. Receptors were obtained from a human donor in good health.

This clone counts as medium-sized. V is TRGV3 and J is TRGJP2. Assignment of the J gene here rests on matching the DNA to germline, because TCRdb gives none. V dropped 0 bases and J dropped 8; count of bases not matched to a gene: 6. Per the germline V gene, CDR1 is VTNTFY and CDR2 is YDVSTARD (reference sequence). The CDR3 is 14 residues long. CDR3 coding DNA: TGTGCCACCTGGGACAGGTTATCGGATTGGATCAAGACGTTT. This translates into CATWDRLSDWIKTF.

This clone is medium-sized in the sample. The CDR3, as DNA: TGTGCCACCCTAGGGGGAAATTATTATAAGAAACTCTTT. Protein sequence: CATLGGNYYKKLF. This chain connects TRGV5 to TRGJ1 or TRGJ2. TCRdb offers no J gene call, so here the DNA was matched to germline to obtain one. The CDR3 loop spans 13 amino acids. Germline V gives CDR1 VINAFY, CDR2 YDVSNSKD. V lost 9 bases to trimming and J lost 1 base; unmatched junction nucleotides: 9.

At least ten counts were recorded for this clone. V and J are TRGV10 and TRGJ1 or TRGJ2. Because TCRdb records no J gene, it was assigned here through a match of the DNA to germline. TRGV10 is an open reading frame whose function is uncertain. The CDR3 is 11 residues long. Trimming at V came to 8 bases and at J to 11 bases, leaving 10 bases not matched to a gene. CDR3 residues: CAAWDYNEKLF. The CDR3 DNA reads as TGTGCTGCGTGGGATTATAACGAGAAACTCTTT.

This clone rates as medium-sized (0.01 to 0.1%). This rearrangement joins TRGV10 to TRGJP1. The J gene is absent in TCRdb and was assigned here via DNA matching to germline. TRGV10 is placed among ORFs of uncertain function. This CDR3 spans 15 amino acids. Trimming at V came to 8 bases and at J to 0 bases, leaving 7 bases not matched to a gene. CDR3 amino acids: CAAWDYYTTGWFKIF. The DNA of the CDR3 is TGTGCTGCGTGGGATTACTATACCACTGGTTGGTTCAAGATATTT.

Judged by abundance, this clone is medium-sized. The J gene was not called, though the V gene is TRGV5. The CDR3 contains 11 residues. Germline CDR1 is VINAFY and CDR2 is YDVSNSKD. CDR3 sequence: CATWDRLIQLF. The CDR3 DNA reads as TGTGCCACCTGGGACAGGCTTATTCAACTCTTT.

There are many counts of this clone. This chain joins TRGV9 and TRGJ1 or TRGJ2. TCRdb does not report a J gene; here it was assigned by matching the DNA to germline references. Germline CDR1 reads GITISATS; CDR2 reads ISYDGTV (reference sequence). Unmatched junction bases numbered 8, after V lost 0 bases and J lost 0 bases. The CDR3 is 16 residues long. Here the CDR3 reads CALWEVRRGNYYKKLF. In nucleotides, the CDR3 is TGTGCCTTGTGGGAGGTGCGACGGGGGAATTATTATAAGAAACTCTTT.

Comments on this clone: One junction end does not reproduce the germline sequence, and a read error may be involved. CDR3 nucleotide sequence: TGCAGCGTGGGACGACCTACCACTGGTTGGTTCAAGATATTT. This encodes CSVGRPTTGWFKIF. V gene TRGV10 combines with J gene TRGJP1. Because TCRdb records no J gene, it was assigned here through a match of the DNA to germline. TRGV10 counts as an open reading frame of uncertain function. This CDR3 has 14 amino acids.

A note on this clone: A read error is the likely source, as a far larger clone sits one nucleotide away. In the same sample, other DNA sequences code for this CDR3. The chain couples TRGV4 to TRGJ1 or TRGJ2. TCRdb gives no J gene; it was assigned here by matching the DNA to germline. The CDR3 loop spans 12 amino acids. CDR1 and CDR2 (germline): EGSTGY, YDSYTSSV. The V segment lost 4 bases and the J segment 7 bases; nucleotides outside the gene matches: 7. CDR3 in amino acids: CATWEGPYKKLF. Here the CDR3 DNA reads TGTGCCACCTGGGAGGGTCCATATAAGAAACTCTTT.

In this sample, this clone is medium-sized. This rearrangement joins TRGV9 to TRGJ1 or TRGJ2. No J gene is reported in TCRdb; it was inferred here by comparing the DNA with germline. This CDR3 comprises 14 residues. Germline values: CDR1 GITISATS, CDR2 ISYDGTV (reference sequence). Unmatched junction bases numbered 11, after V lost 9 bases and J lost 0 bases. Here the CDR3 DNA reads TGTGCCTTGCACACGATCCTGAATTATTATAAGAAACTCTTT. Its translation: CALHTILNYYKKLF.

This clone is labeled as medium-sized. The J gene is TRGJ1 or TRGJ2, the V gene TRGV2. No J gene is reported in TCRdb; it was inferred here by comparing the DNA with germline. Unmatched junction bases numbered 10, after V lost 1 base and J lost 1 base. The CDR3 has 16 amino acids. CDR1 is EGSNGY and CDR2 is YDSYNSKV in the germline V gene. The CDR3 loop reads CATWDGPNPNYYKKLF. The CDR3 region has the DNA TGTGCCACCTGGGACGGCCCGAACCCCAATTATTATAAGAAACTCTTT.

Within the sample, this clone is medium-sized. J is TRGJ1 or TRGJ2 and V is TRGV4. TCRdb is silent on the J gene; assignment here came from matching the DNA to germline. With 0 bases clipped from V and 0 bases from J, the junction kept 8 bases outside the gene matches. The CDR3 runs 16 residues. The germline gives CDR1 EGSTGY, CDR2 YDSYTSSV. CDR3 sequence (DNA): TGTGCCACCTGGGATGGGCCCGAATCGAATTATTATAAGAAACTCTTT. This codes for CATWDGPESNYYKKLF.

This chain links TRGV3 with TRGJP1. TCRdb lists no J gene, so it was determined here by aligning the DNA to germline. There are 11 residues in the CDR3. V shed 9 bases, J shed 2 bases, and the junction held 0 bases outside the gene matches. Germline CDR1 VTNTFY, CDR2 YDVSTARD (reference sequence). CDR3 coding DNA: TGTGCCACCACCACTGGTTGGTTCAAGATATTT. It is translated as CATTTGWFKIF.

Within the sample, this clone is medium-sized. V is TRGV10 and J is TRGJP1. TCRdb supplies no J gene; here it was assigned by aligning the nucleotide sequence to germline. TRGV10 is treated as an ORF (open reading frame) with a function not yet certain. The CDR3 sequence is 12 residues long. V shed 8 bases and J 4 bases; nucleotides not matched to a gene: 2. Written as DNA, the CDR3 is TGTGCTGCGTGGGGCACTGGTTGGTTCAAGATATTT. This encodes CAAWGTGWFKIF.

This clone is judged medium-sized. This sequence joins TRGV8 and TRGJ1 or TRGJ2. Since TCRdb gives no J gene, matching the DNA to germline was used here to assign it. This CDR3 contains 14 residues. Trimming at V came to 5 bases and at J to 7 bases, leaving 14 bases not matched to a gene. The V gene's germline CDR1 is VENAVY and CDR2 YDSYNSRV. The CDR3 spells CATWGRLVWYKKLF. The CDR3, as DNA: TGTGCCACCTGGGGACGACTGGTGTGGTATAAGAAACTCTTT.

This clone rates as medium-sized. CDR3 DNA: TGTGCCACGCCAAAAGGTAATAAGAAACTCTTT. This gives the protein CATPKGNKKLF. The chain employs TRGV4 and TRGJ1 or TRGJ2. In the absence of a J gene in TCRdb, the DNA was matched to germline to assign it here. Germline CDR1 and CDR2: EGSTGY and YDSYTSSV. CDR3 length: 11 residues. V gave up 10 bases and J gave up 8 bases; unmatched junction bases: 11.

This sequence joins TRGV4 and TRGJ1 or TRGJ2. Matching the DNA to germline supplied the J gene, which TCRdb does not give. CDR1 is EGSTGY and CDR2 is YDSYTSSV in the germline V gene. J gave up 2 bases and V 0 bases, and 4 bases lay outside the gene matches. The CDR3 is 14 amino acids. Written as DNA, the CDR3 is TGTGCCACCTGGGATGGGCGGGATTATTATAAGAAACTCTTT. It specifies CATWDGRDYYKKLF.

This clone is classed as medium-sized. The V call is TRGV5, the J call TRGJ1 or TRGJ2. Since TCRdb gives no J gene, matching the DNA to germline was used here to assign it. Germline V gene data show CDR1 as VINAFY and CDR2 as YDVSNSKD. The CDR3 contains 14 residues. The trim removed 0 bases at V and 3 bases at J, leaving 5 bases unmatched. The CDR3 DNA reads TGTGCCACCTGGGACAGGCGGCCTTATTATAAGAAACTCTTT. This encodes CATWDRRPYYKKLF.

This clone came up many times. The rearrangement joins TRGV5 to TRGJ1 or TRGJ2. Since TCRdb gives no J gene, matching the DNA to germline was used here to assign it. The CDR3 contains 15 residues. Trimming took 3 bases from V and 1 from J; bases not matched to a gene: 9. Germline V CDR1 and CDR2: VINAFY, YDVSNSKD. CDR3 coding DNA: TGTGCCACCTGGGACGGTTCTCTTAATTATTATAAGAAACTCTTT. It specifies CATWDGSLNYYKKLF.

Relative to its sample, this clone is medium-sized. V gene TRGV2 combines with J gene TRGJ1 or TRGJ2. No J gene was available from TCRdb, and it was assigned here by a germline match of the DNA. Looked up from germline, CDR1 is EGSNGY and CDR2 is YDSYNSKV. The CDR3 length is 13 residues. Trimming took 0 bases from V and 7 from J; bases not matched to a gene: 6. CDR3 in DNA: TGTGCCACCTGGGACGGGCAGCGATATAAGAAACTCTTT. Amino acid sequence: CATWDGQRYKKLF.

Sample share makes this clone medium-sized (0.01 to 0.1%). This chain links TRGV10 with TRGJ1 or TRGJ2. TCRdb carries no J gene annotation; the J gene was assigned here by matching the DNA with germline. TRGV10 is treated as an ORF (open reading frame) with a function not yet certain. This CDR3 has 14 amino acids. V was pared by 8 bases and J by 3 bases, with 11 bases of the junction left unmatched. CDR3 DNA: TGTGCTGCGTGGGACCCTATGTCTTATTATAAGAAACTCTTT. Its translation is CAAWDPMSYYKKLF.

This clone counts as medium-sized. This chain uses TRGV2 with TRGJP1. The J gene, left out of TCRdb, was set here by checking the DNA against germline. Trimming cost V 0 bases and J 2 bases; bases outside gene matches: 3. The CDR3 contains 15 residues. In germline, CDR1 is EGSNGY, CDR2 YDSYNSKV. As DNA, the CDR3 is TGTGCCACCTGGGACGGGCCCACCACTGGTTGGTTCAAGATATTT. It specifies CATWDGPTTGWFKIF.

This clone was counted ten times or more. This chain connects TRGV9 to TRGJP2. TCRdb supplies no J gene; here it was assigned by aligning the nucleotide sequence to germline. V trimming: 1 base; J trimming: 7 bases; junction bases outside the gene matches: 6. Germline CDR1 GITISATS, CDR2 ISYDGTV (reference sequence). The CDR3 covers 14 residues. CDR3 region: CALWEVPIDWIKTF. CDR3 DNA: TGTGCCTTGTGGGAGGTACCTATTGATTGGATCAAGACGTTT.

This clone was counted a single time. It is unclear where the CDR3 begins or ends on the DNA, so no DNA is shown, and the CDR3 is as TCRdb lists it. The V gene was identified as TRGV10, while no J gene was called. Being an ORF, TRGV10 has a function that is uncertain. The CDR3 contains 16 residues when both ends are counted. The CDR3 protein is CTTVLRGWMFYYKKLF.